This entry is about one T cell receptor beta chain. As yet, its antigen is unknown. This record comes from a study of breast tumors, draining lymph nodes, adjacent tissues. Findings and limits, study-wide: Tumor TCR diversity was below lymph nodes but above nontumor tissue.

Axillary draining lymph nodes of breast cancer patients supplied the node samples. TCRdb ran MiXCR on the multiplex PCR reads and lists one entry per CDR3 protein. The sample holds about 180,000 distinct CDR3 sequences, 30% to 35% seen once. This TCR came from a female donor with breast cancer. Some clones in this sample may be carry-over from other donors' samples. The sequenced sample was axillary lymph node tissue.

The CDR3 DNA reads TGTGCCACCCAACGGCAGGGTTATTCACCCCTCCACTTT. Protein product: CATQRQGYSPLHF. This sequence joins TRBV6-6 and TRBJ1-6, with D tentatively TRBD1 (5 bases). CDR3 size: 13 residues. Germline CDR1 and CDR2: MNHNY and SVGAGI (reference sequence). The germline V and J ends were trimmed by 10 bases and 8 bases, with 15 bases remaining between them.